Here is one T cell receptor (beta chain) with its context. Its cognate antigen is unknown. The PCR ran on 60 Vbeta and 13 Jbeta primers. TCRdb keeps only in-frame clones here, not all; method: immunoSEQ multiplex PCR. Of around 130,000 clones listed, roughly four fifths were seen once; the top ten hold about 1.8%. This sample is drawn from a study of cytomegalovirus exposure and HLA in healthy donors. Regarding the study as a whole: Investigators reported approximately 170 TCR beta chains as tied to cytomegalovirus.

The V gene's germline CDR1 is MGHRA and CDR2 YSYEKL. The V and J ends lost 8 bases and 1 base respectively, with 17 bases between them. The CDR3 has 15 amino acids. Sequenced input: PBMCs. The chain combines TRBV4-1 with TRBJ2-5, with a tentative D call TRBD2 (7 bases). The TCR comes from a woman in her fifties or sixties in good health and CMV-seronegative. CDR3: CASGLGGVGQETQYF. In DNA, the CDR3 is TGCGCCAGCGGACTAGGGGGGGTGGGCCAAGAGACCCAGTACTTC.